The text below deals with one T cell receptor (beta chain). This sample was taken from a study of T cell changes during pregnancy in multiple sclerosis. Some clones are missing from TCRdb's copy, which holds only in-frame ones; the method was immunoSEQ multiplex PCR. The table shows about 70,000 clones, with around nine tenths occurring only once. The source material was peripheral blood, sampled in the third trimester of pregnancy. This clonotype was obtained from a female donor with multiple sclerosis, enrolled in a pregnancy study.

The CDR3 loop reads CASSLGDINNEQFF. In nucleotides, the CDR3 is TGCGCCAGCAGCTTGGGGGACATCAACAATGAGCAGTTCTTC. V gene TRBV5-1 combines with J gene TRBJ2-1, with D perhaps matching TRBD1 (6 bases). Trimming took 0 bases from V and 5 from J, leaving 9 bases between them. There are 14 residues in the CDR3. CDR1 SGHRS and CDR2 YFSETQ come from the germline V gene.